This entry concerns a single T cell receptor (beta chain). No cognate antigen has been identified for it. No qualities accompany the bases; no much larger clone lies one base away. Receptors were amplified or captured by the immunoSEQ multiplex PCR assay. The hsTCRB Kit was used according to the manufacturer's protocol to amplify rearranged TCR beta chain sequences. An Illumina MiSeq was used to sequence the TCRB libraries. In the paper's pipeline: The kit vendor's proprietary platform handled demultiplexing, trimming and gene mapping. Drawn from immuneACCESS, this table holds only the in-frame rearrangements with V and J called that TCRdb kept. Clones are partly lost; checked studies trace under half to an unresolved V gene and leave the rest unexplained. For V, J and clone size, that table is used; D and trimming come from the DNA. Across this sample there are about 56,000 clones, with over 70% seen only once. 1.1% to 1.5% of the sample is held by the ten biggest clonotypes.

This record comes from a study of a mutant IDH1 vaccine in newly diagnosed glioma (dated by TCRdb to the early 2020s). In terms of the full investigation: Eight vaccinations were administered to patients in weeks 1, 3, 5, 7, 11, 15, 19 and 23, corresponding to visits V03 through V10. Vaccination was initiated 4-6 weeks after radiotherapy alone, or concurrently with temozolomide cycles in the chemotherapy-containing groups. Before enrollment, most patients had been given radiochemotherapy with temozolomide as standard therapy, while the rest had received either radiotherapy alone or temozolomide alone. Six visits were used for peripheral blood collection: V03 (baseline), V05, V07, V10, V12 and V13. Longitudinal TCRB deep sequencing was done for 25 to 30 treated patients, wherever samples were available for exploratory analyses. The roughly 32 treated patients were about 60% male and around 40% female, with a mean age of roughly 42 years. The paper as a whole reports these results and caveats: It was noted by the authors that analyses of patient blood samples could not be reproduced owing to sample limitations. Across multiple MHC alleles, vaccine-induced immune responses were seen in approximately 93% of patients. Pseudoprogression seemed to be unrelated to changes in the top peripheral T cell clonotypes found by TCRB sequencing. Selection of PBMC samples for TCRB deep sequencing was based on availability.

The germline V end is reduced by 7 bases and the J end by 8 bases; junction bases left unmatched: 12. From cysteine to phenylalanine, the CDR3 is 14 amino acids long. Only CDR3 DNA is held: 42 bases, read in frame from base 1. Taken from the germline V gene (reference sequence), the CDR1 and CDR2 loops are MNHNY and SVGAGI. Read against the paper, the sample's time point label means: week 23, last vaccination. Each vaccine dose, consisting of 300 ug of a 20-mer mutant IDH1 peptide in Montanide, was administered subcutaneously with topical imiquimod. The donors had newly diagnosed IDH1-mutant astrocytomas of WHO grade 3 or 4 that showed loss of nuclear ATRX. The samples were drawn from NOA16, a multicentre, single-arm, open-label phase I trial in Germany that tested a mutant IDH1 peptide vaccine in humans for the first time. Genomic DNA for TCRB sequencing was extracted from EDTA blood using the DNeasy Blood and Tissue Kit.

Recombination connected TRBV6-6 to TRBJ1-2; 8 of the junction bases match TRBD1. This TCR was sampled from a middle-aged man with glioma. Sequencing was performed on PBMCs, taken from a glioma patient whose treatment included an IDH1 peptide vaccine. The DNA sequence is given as TGTGCCAGCATTTATATGACAGGGGTACGCGGCTACACCTTC. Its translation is CASIYMTGVRGYTF.